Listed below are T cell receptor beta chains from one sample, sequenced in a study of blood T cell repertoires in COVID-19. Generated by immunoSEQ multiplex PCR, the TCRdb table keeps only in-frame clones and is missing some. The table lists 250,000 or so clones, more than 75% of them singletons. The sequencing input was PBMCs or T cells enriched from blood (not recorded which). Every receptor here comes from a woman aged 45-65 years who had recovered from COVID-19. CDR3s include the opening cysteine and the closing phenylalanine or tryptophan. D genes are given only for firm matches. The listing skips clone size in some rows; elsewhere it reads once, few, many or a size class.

CASSLGGGTGYTKGYGYTF	TRBV11-2	TRBJ1-2	TRBD1	once
CASSYSAGSGNTIYF	TRBV6-5	TRBJ1-3	NA	once
CASSLTVNTEAFF	TRBV6-5	TRBJ1-1	NA	NA
CASSPLEFATNEKLFF	TRBV4-1	TRBJ1-4	NA	NA
CASRANSVGTDTQYF	TRBV7-9	TRBJ2-3	NA	NA
CASSAGGQEFQPQHF	TRBV9	TRBJ1-5	TRBD1	NA
CSVEDTYGGNEQFF	TRBV29-1	TRBJ2-1	NA	NA
CASRELDLGGRGQHF	TRBV6-5	TRBJ1-5	NA	NA
CAWGTGGRYGYTF	TRBV30	TRBJ1-2	TRBD1	NA
CASTRDTNYGYTF	TRBV28	TRBJ1-2	NA	NA